Listed below are T cell receptor beta chains from one sample, sequenced in a study. One entry per CDR3 protein, called by TCRdb with MiXCR from the RT-PCR reads. The sample carries about 680,000 distinct CDR3 sequences, around 14% recorded once. The material sequenced was memory CD4+ T cells from blood. Receptors originate from a female donor in good health, serving as a healthy control. CDR3s include the opening cysteine and the closing phenylalanine or tryptophan. The D gene is left open where the match is weak. Clone size is stated in some rows and not others, as once, few, many or a class when expanded.

TRBV7-2	TRBJ2-1	-	TRBD2	TGTGCCAGCAGCTTAGCACTGGACAGCGGGAGTCGGAATGAGCAGTTCTTC	CASSLALDSGSRNEQFF
TRBV30	TRBJ2-2	few	-	TGTGCCTGGAGTGTACATCTCGGGAGAAGCACCGGGGAGCTGTTTTTT	CAWSVHLGRSTGELFF
TRBV7-2	TRBJ2-3	many	TRBD2	TGTGCCAGCAGCGCTCGGACTAGCGGCACAGATACGCAGTATTTT	CASSARTSGTDTQYF
TRBV20-1	TRBJ2-3	many	-	TGCAGTGCTAGATTGGGGGCTAGCGGAATCACAGATACGCAGTATTTT	CSARLGASGITDTQYF
TRBV4-2	TRBJ1-3	few	TRBD1	TGTGCCAGCAGCCAGGGACAGGGGTACGGAAACACCATATATTTT	CASSQGQGYGNTIYF
TRBV15	TRBJ2-1	-	TRBD2	TGTGCCACCAGCCAGACTAGCGGGCACGATGAGCAGTTCTTC	CATSQTSGHDEQFF
TRBV5-1	TRBJ2-3	-	TRBD2	TGCGCCAGCAGCACGGGACTAGCGAAAAGCACAGATACGCAGTATTTT	CASSTGLAKSTDTQYF
TRBV7-2	TRBJ2-3	few	TRBD2	TGTGCCAGCAGCACTAGCGGGGGGGAGGATACGCAGTATTTT	CASSTSGGEDTQYF
TRBV7-9	TRBJ2-7	few	TRBD1	TGTGCCAGCAGCCCCGCAGGACAGGGACATGCCGAGCAGTACTTC	CASSPAGQGHAEQYF
TRBV6-1	TRBJ2-5	-	-	TGTGCCAGCAGTGAAAGGGCGATGAGGGAGTGGGAGACCCAGTACTTC	CASSERAMREWETQYF
TRBV6-1	TRBJ2-7	few	-	TGTGCCAGCAGTGAGAGGGTCGAGCAGTACTTC	CASSERVEQYF
TRBV2	TRBJ2-2	-	-	TGTGCCAGCAGTGCGGACGGCCCCCGGCGGCTGTTTTTT	CASSADGPRRLFF
TRBV11-2	TRBJ1-1	-	-	TGTGCCAGCAGCGAAGGAGCGTCCCTGGGGACTGAAGCTTTCTTT	CASSEGASLGTEAFF
TRBV10-3	TRBJ1-1	many	-	TGTGCCATCAGTGAGAACAGGGACACTGAAGCTTTCTTT	CAISENRDTEAFF
TRBV20-1	TRBJ2-2	-	-	TGCAGTGCTAGAGCGGCAGGAGTGTCCGGGGAGCTGTTTTTT	CSARAAGVSGELFF
TRBV20-1	TRBJ2-7	-	-	TGCAGTGCGGGAAAGGACAGCGGATCCTACGAGCAGTACTTC	CSAGKDSGSYEQYF
TRBV25-1	TRBJ2-7	-	TRBD1	TGTGCCAGCAGTCCGCCGGGGACAGGGGGCGCCTACGAGCAGTACTTC	CASSPPGTGGAYEQYF
TRBV27	TRBJ2-5	-	-	TGTGCCAGCAGTCACACTAGGGGGGTGGAGACCCAGTACTTC	CASSHTRGVETQYF
TRBV5-1	TRBJ1-2	few	-	TGCGCCAGCAGCCCGGACGGACAAAACTATGGCTACACCTTC	CASSPDGQNYGYTF
TRBV7-2	TRBJ2-2	few	-	TGTGCCAGCAGCCCTAGAGTGGGCGCGGGAAACGGCGGGGAGCTGTTTTTT	CASSPRVGAGNGGELFF
TRBV6-4	TRBJ2-3	many	TRBD2	TGTGCCAGCAGTGCTGAGCCTAGCGGGAGCACAGATACGCAGTATTTT	CASSAEPSGSTDTQYF
TRBV6-6	TRBJ2-2	few	-	TGTGCCAGCAGTTACCCGAGGGCGGGGCCGGGCACCGGGGAGCTGTTTTTT	CASSYPRAGPGTGELFF
TRBV11-2	TRBJ2-1	few	-	TGTGCCAGCAGCTTCGGCCACTACAATGAGCAGTTCTTC	CASSFGHYNEQFF
TRBV6-5	TRBJ2-7	many	-	TGTGCCAGCAGTTACTCGGGAGCGGGTCCGTACGAGCAGTACTTC	CASSYSGAGPYEQYF